These 24 T cell receptor beta chains were all obtained from the same sample, sequenced in a study of blood T cell repertoires in COVID-19. TCRdb's table, derived via immunoSEQ multiplex PCR, lists solely in-frame clones and lacks some. The repertoire holds 200,000 to 300,000 clones, more than 75% seen once, with approximately 9.8% in the top ten. Sequencing used peripheral blood. These receptors were collected from a man aged 35 to 55 who had recovered from COVID-19.

The rearrangement uses TRBV2 and TRBJ2-7; a weak D match, TRBD2 (6 bases). Per the germline V gene, CDR1 is SNHLY and CDR2 is FYNNEI. V dropped 6 bases and J dropped 2 bases, with 14 bases sitting between them. The CDR3 is 14 amino acids. CDR3 residues: CASRRRDGAYEQYF. The CDR3 DNA sequence: TGTGCCAGCAGGAGGCGGGACGGAGCCTACGAGCAGTACTTC.

The chain recombines TRBV7-2 with TRBJ2-4, with D possibly matching TRBD1 (6 bases). From germline, CDR1 is SGHTA and CDR2 FQGNSA. CDR3 length equals 13 residues. V lost 0 bases and J lost 12, with 12 bases in between. The CDR3 coding sequence is TGTGCCAGCAGCTTAGCCACCGGGGACACTCAGTACTTC. This encodes CASSLATGDTQYF.

V is TRBV9 and J is TRBJ2-1; TRBD2 matches at 10 bases. V lost 3 bases, J lost 9 bases, and 0 bases stayed unmatched. Germline V gene data show CDR1 as SGDLS and CDR2 as YYNGEE. The CDR3 runs 12 residues. The CDR3 nucleotides read TGTGCCAGCAGCGCTAGCGGGGGTGAGCAGTTCTTC. The encoded protein is CASSASGGEQFF.

DNA of the CDR3: TGTGCCAGTAGTTTAAAGACAGGTGTCCCCTACGAGCAGTACTTC. It translates to CASSLKTGVPYEQYF. The rearrangement uses TRBV19 and TRBJ2-7, with a tentative D call TRBD1 (6 bases). CDR1 and CDR2 from the germline V gene are LNHDA and SQIVND (reference sequence). The V end was cut by 5 bases, the J end by 2 bases, with 16 bases between. This CDR3 region has 15 residues.

The V call is TRBV7-9, the J call TRBJ1-1; TRBD1 is a possible D gene (6 bases). Germline CDR1 and CDR2: SEHNR and FQNEAQ (reference sequence). V was shortened by 1 base and J by 5 bases, with 11 bases between the two germline ends. CDR3 length: 14 amino acids. CDR3 loop: CASSLEGGGTEAFF. The DNA of the CDR3 is TGTGCCAGCAGCTTAGAAGGGGGTGGGACTGAAGCTTTCTTT.

The rearrangement uses TRBV11-1 and TRBJ1-2, with 9 bases that match TRBD1. Germline-derived CDR1 and CDR2 are SGHAT and FQDESV (reference sequence). V dropped 4 bases and J dropped 5; count of bases not matched to a gene: 8. The CDR3 sequence is 15 residues long. Here the CDR3 DNA reads TGTGCCAGCAGCTCCAAACAGGGGGCTGAATATGGCTACACCTTC. Amino acid sequence: CASSSKQGAEYGYTF. The full variable domain, with the rest looked up from reference TRBV11-1 and TRBJ1-2, is EAEVAQSPRYKITEKSQAVAFWCDPISGHATLYWYRQILGQGPELLVQFQDESVVDDSQLPKDRFSAERLKGVDSTLKIQPAELGDSAMYLCASSSKQGAEYGYTFGSGTRLTVV.

V is TRBV7-8 and J is TRBJ2-7; the match to TRBD1 covers 12 bases. V dropped 4 bases and J dropped 4; count of bases not matched to a gene: 5. The length of the CDR3 is 15 residues. Per the germline V gene, CDR1 is SGHVS and CDR2 is FQNEAQ. CDR3 sequence (DNA): TGTGCCAGCAGCTCGGGGACAGGGGGCGGATACGAGCAGTACTTC. It codes for CASSSGTGGGYEQYF.

V usage is TRBV6-1 and J usage is TRBJ2-2; 8 nucleotides align to TRBD1. V dropped 4 bases and J dropped 7; count of bases not matched to a gene: 11. The CDR3 is 16 residues long. CDR1 is MNHNS and CDR2 is SASEGT in the germline V gene. CDR3 coding DNA: TGTGCCAGCAGTGCTCCCACCCAGGGGGCGATCGGGGAGCTGTTTTTT. It specifies CASSAPTQGAIGELFF.

The chain carries TRBV11-2 and TRBJ2-1; tentative D call: TRBD2 (6 bases). Germline CDR1 is SGHAT and CDR2 is FQNNGV. Trimming removed 1 base at V and 9 bases at J, with 16 bases between. This CDR3 comprises 15 residues. The CDR3 protein is CASSLGRFGGVEQFF. The CDR3 DNA reads as TGTGCCAGCAGCTTAGGTCGGTTCGGCGGGGTTGAGCAGTTCTTC.

V and J are TRBV19 and TRBJ2-3; TRBD2 agrees at 7 bases. The CDR3 has 14 residues. V lost 4 bases to trimming and J lost 2 bases; unmatched junction nucleotides: 3. Germline-derived CDR1 and CDR2 are LNHDA and SQIVND (reference sequence). The DNA for the CDR3 is TGTGCCAGTAGTAGAGGGACTATCACAGATACGCAGTATTTT. It yields the protein CASSRGTITDTQYF.

J is TRBJ1-2 and V is TRBV19, with a weak D call TRBD1 (5 bases). The CDR3 sequence is 14 residues long. Trimming took off 5 bases at V and 7 bases at J, with 17 bases between the two ends. The germline V gene encodes CDR1 LNHDA and CDR2 SQIVND (reference sequence). The chain's CDR3 is CASSPYGGVGGYTF. CDR3 DNA sequence: TGTGCCAGTAGTCCCTACGGAGGGGTCGGTGGCTACACCTTC.

The chain combines TRBV2 with TRBJ1-5, with D hard to call. The CDR3 runs 13 residues. Germline CDR1 is SNHLY and CDR2 is FYNNEI. V was trimmed by 4 bases and J by 4 bases, leaving 8 bases between them. The CDR3 is CASSVYENQPQHF. CDR3 in DNA: TGTGCCAGCAGTGTGTATGAGAATCAGCCCCAGCATTTT.

As regards this clone: A read error may account for a junction end that differs from germline. V is TRBV7-2 and J is TRBJ2-1; 11 bases agree with TRBD2. This CDR3 has 15 amino acids. The germline gives CDR1 SGHTA, CDR2 FQGNSA. The CDR3 sequence is CASSLGLAGGFEQFF. DNA of the CDR3: TGTGCCAGCAGTTTAGGGCTAGCGGGAGGTTTTGAGCAGTTCTTC.

The V and J genes are TRBV7-3 and TRBJ1-5; D is ambiguous. Per germline, CDR1 SGHTA and CDR2 FQGTGA. This CDR3 spans 10 amino acids. The V and J ends lost 8 bases and 5 bases respectively, with 4 bases between them. CDR3 region: CASPDQPQHF. CDR3 in DNA: TGTGCCAGCCCCGATCAGCCCCAGCATTTT. The full variable domain, with the rest looked up from reference TRBV7-3 and TRBJ1-5, is GAGVSQTPSNKVTEKGKYVELRCDPISGHTALYWYRQSLGQGPEFLIYFQGTGAADDSGLPNDRFFAVRPEGSVSTLKIQRTERGDSAVYLCASPDQPQHFGDGTRLSIL.

CDR3 DNA: TGTGCCAGCACCCAGGGGAGGGGACGTCAGCCCCAGCATTTT. Translation: CASTQGRGRQPQHF. V gene TRBV2 combines with J gene TRBJ1-5; a possible D gene is TRBD1 (6 bases). CDR1 is SNHLY and CDR2 is FYNNEI in the germline V gene. Trimming left V 7 bases short and J 6 bases short, with 16 bases between. The CDR3 runs to 14 residues.

The V gene is TRBV3-1 (or the pseudogene TRBV3-2), the J gene TRBJ2-1, with 9 bases lining up with TRBD2. The V gene end was trimmed by 2 bases and the J gene end by 10 bases; junction bases not matched to a gene: 12. Germline V lookup: CDR1 LGHDT, CDR2 YNNKEL (reference sequence). The CDR3 contains 16 residues. CDR3 in DNA: TGTGCCAGCAGCCAATCGGGGACTAGCCCAGGGGGGGAGCAGTTCTTC. Its protein is CASSQSGTSPGGEQFF.

This clone was counted a single time. The chain uses TRBV19 and TRBJ1-5, with D unresolved. Between the trimmed V and J ends, which lost 9 bases and 2 bases, there was a span of 8 bases. CDR1 is LNHDA and CDR2 is SQIVND in the germline V gene (reference sequence). The CDR3 length is 12 residues. CDR3 nucleotides: TGTGCCAGCTCCTCGGGCAATCAGCCCCAGCATTTT. It specifies CASSSGNQPQHF.

The genes are TRBV5-1 and TRBJ2-1; 11 positions match TRBD2. V lost 2 bases, J lost 3 bases, and 4 bases stayed unmatched. Germline V lookup: CDR1 SGHRS, CDR2 YFSETQ. This CDR3 region has 16 residues. The CDR3 nucleotides are TGCGCCAGCAGCTTAACTAGCGGGAGAGACTACAATGAGCAGTTCTTC. This translates into CASSLTSGRDYNEQFF.

The V and J genes are TRBV7-2 and TRBJ2-7; TRBD2 matches 11 bases. With 5 bases clipped from V and 6 bases from J, the junction kept 6 bases outside the gene matches. The CDR3 runs to 14 residues. From germline, CDR1 is SGHTA and CDR2 FQGNSA. The CDR3 nucleotides read TGTGCCAGCAGCCCGGGACTAGCGGCGTCCGAGCAGTACTTC. Translated: CASSPGLAASEQYF.

V and J are TRBV12-3 or TRBV12-4 and TRBJ1-5, with no clear D. The CDR3 is 13 amino acids. The germline V and J ends were trimmed by 8 bases and 0 bases, with 8 bases remaining between them. The CDR3 reads CASSGYSNQPQHF. The DNA for the CDR3 is TGTGCCAGCTCGGGGTATAGCAATCAGCCCCAGCATTTT.

CDR3 nucleotides: TGCGCCAGCAGCCAGCTTCTGGGGGCAGGTGGCTACACCTTC. Its translation: CASSQLLGAGGYTF. This chain connects TRBV4-3 to TRBJ1-2; D possibly corresponds to TRBD1 (6 bases). The CDR3 has 14 residues. Germline V gives CDR1 LGHNA, CDR2 YSLEER. Trimming removed 3 bases from V and 7 bases from J, with 15 bases in between.

J is TRBJ2-7 and V is TRBV6-6; 11 bases match TRBD2. Germline V gives CDR1 MNHNY, CDR2 SVGAGI (reference sequence). V was pared by 6 bases and J by 9 bases, with 13 bases of the junction left unmatched. This CDR3 is 15 amino acids long. DNA for the CDR3: TGTGCCAGCAGGGGCCCTGTGACTAGCGGGGCGGGGCAGTACTTC. It specifies CASRGPVTSGAGQYF.

The rearrangement uses TRBV7-9 and TRBJ1-1; D is perhaps TRBD1 (5 bases). Trimming stripped 8 bases from V and 0 bases from J, with 13 bases between. The CDR3 sequence is 14 residues long. The V gene's germline CDR1 is SEHNR and CDR2 FQNEAQ (reference sequence). The DNA for the CDR3 is TGTGCCAGCCACAGGACGGAACTGAACACTGAAGCTTTCTTT. This codes for CASHRTELNTEAFF.

This clone showed up just a few times. The chain carries TRBV6-5 and TRBJ2-3; possible D gene TRBD1, 8 bases. This CDR3 spans 14 amino acids. The germline V and J ends were trimmed by 9 bases and 6 bases, with 19 bases remaining between them. Germline CDR1 reads MNHEY; CDR2 reads SVGAGI. Here the CDR3 reads CARKRDRPSDTQYF. The CDR3 DNA reads as TGTGCCAGGAAGCGGGACAGGCCTTCGGATACGCAGTATTTT.